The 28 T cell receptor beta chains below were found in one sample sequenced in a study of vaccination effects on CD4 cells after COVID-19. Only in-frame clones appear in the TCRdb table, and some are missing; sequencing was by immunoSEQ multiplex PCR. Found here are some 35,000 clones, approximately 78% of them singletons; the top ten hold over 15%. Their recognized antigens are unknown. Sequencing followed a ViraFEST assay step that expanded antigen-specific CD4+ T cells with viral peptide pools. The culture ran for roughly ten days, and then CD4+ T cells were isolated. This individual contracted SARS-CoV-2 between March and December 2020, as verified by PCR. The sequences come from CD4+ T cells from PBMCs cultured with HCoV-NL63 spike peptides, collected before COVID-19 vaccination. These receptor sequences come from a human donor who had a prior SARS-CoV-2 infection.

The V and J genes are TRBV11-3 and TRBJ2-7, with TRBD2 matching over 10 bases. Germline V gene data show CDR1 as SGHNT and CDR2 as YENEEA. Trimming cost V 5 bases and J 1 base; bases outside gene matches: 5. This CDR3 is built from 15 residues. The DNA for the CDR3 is TGTGCCAGCAGCCCGCTACTAGCGGGGTCCTACGAGCAGTACTTC. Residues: CASSPLLAGSYEQYF.

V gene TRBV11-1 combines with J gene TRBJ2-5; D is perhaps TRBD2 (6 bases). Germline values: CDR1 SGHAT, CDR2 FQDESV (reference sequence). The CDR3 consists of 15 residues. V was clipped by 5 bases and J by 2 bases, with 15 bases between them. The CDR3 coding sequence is TGTGCCAGCAGCGGAGGGACTTCACCTCAAGAGACCCAGTACTTC. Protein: CASSGGTSPQETQYF.

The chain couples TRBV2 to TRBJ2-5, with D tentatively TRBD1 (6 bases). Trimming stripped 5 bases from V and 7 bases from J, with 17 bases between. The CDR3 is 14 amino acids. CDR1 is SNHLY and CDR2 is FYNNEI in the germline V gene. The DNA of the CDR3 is TGTGCCAGCAGTCCCAGGGGCTCCCCGCCGACCCAGTACTTC. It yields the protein CASSPRGSPPTQYF.

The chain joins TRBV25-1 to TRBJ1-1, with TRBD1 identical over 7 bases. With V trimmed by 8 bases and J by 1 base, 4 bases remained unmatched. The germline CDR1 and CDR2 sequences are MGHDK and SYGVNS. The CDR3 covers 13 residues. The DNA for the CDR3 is TGTGCCAGCGAGGGACAGCAGAACACTGAAGCTTTCTTT. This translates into CASEGQQNTEAFF.

CDR3: CASSLLGSEKLFF. The CDR3 region has the DNA TGTGCCAGCAGCTTATTAGGGAGTGAAAAACTGTTTTTT. The chain is built from TRBV7-2 and TRBJ1-4; D call uncertain. The CDR3 contains 13 residues. V was clipped by 2 bases and J by 7 bases, with 8 bases between them. From germline, CDR1 is SGHTA and CDR2 FQGNSA.

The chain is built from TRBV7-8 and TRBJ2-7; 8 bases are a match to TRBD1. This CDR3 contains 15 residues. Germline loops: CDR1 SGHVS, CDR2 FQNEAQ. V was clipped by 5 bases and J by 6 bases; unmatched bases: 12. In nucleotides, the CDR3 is TGTGCCAGCAGCCCCAACAGGGGGTTTTTTGGCGAGCAGTACTTC. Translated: CASSPNRGFFGEQYF.

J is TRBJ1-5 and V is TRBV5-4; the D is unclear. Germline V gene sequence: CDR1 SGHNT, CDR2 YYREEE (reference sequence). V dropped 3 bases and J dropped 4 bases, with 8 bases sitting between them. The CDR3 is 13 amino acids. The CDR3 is CASSSALNQPQHF. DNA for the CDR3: TGTGCCAGCAGCTCGGCTCTAAATCAGCCCCAGCATTTT.

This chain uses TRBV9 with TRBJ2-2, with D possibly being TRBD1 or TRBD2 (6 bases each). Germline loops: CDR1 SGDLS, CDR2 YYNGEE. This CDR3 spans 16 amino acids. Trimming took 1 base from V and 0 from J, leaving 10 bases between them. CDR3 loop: CASSVRGDANTGELFF. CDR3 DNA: TGTGCCAGCAGCGTAAGGGGGGACGCGAACACCGGGGAGCTGTTTTTT.

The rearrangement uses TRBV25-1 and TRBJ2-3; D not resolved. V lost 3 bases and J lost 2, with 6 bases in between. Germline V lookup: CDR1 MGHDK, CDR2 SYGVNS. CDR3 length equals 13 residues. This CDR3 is CASSDQFTDTQYF. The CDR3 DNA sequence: TGTGCCAGCAGTGATCAATTCACAGATACGCAGTATTTT.

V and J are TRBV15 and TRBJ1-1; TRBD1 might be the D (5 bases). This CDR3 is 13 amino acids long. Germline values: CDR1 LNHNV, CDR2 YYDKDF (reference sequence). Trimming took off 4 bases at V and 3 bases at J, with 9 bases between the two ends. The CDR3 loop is CATSNRRDTEAFF. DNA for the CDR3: TGTGCCACCAGCAACAGGAGGGACACTGAAGCTTTCTTT.

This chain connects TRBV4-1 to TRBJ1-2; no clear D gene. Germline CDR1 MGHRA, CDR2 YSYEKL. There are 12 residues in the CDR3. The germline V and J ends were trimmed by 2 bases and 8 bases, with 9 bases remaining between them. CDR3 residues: CASSQWTGGYTF. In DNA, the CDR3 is TGCGCCAGCAGCCAATGGACCGGAGGCTACACCTTC.

The CDR3: CASSQRGHNEKLFF. The CDR3 DNA reads TGTGCCAGCAGCCAACGGGGGCATAATGAAAAACTGTTTTTT. V is TRBV4-2 and J is TRBJ1-4; D is possibly TRBD1 (6 bases). Germline loops: CDR1 LGHNA, CDR2 YNFKEQ. V gave up 2 bases and J gave up 4 bases, with 8 bases separating them. The CDR3 extends over 14 amino acids.

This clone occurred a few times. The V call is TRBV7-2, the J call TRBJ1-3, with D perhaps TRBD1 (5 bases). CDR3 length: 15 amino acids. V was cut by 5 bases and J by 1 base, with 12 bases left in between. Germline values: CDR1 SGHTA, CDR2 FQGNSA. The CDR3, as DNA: TGTGCCAGCAGCCGCGTCGGGGGATCTGGAAACACCATATATTTT. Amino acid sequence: CASSRVGGSGNTIYF.

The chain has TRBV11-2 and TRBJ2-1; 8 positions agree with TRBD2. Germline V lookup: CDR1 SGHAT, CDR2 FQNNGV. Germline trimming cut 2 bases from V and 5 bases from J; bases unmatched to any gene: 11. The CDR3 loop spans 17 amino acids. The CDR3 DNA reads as TGTGCCAGCAGCTTACGGGGGGGAGGGGTCCCCCACAATGAGCAGTTCTTC. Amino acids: CASSLRGGGVPHNEQFF.

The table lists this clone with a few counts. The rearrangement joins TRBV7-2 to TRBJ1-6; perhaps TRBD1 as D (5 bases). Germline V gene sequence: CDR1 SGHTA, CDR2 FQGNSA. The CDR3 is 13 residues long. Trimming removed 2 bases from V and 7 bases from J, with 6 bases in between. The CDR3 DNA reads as TGTGCCAGCAGCTTAAACAGGAATTCACCCCTCCACTTT. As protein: CASSLNRNSPLHF.

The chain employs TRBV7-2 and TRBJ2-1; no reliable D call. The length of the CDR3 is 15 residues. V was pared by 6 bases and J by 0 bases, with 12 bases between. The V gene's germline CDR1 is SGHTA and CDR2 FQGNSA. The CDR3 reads CASSIDPISYNEQFF. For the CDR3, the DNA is TGTGCCAGCAGTATAGACCCAATCTCCTACAATGAGCAGTTCTTC.

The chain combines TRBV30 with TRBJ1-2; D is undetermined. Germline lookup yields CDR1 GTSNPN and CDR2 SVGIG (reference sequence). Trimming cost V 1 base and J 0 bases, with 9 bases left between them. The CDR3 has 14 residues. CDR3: CAWSGPAANYGYTF. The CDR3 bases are TGTGCCTGGAGTGGGCCAGCCGCTAACTATGGCTACACCTTC.

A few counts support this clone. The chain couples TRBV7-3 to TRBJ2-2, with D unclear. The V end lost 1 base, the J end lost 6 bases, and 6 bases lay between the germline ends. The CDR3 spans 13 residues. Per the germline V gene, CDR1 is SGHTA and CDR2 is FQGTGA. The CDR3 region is CASSLRVAGELFF. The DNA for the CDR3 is TGTGCCAGCAGCTTAAGGGTTGCCGGGGAGCTGTTTTTT. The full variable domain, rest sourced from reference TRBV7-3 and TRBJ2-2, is GAGVSQTPSNKVTEKGKYVELRCDPISGHTALYWYRQSLGQGPEFLIYFQGTGAADDSGLPNDRFFAVRPEGSVSTLKIQRTERGDSAVYLCASSLRVAGELFFGEGSRLTVL.

The CDR3 DNA sequence: TGTGCCAGCAGCTTTGCCGGGACATTCACTGAAGCTTTCTTT. Protein: CASSFAGTFTEAFF. The rearrangement uses TRBV11-2 and TRBJ1-1; possible D gene TRBD1, 6 bases. Germline V gene sequence: CDR1 SGHAT, CDR2 FQNNGV. The CDR3 loop spans 14 amino acids. V was pared by 3 bases and J by 4 bases, with 12 bases between.

CDR3 sequence (DNA): TGTGCCAGCAGCTCCCGGACTAGCGGAGAGCAGTTCTTC. Translating it yields CASSSRTSGEQFF. V gene TRBV7-2 combines with J gene TRBJ2-1, with TRBD2 matching over 10 bases. Germline loops: CDR1 SGHTA, CDR2 FQGNSA. V lost 4 bases, J lost 10 bases, and 4 bases stayed unmatched. This CDR3 has 13 amino acids.

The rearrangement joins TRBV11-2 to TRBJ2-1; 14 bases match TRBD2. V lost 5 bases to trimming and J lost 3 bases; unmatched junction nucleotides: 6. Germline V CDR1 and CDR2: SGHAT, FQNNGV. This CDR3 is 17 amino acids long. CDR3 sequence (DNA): TGTGCCAGCAGCCGTAGACTAGCGGGGGGGCTCTACAATGAGCAGTTCTTC. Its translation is CASSRRLAGGLYNEQFF.

CDR3 protein: CASSLTGGGSPLHF. In DNA form, the CDR3 reads TGTGCCAGCAGCCTGACAGGGGGCGGGTCACCCCTCCACTTT. The V call is TRBV3-1 (or the pseudogene TRBV3-2), the J call TRBJ1-6; 10 bases agree with TRBD1. Germline V lookup: CDR1 LGHDT, CDR2 YNNKEL (reference sequence). After removal of 4 bases from V and 10 bases from J, the junction contained 4 bases not matched to a gene. The CDR3 runs 14 residues.

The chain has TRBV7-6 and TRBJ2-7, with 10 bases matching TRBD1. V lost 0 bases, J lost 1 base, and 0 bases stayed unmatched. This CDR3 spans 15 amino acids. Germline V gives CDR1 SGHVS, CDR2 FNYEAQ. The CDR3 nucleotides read TGTGCCAGCAGCTTAGCGGGACAGGGGTCCTACGAGCAGTACTTC. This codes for CASSLAGQGSYEQYF.

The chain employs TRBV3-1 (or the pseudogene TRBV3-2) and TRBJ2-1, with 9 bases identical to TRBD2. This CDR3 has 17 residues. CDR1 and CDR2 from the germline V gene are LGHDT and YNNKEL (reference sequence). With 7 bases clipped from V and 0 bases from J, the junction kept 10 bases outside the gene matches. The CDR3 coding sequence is TGTGCCAGCAACCATTCTAGCGGGATAACCTCCTACAATGAGCAGTTCTTC. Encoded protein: CASNHSSGITSYNEQFF.

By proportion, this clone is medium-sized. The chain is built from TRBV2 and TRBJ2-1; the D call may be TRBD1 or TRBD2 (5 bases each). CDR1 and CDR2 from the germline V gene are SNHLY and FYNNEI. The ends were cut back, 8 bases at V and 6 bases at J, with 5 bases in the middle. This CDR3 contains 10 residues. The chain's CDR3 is CASGGNEQFF. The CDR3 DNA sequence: TGTGCCAGCGGGGGCAATGAGCAGTTCTTC.

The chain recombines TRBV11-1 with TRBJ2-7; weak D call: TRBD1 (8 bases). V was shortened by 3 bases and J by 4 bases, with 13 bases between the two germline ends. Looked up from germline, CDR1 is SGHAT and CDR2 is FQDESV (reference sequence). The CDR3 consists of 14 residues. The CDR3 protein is CASSLNRGGYEQYF. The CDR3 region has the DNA TGTGCCAGCAGCTTGAACAGGGGGGGGTACGAGCAGTACTTC.

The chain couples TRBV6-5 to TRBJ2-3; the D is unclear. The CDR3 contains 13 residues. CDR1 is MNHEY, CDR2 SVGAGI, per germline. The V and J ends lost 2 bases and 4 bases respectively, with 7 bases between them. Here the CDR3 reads CASSYQLADTQYF. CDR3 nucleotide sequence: TGTGCCAGCAGTTACCAGCTGGCAGATACGCAGTATTTT.

The CDR3: CASSSRQVPTGELFF. The CDR3 DNA follows: TGCGCCAGCAGCAGCCGACAGGTCCCCACCGGGGAGCTGTTTTTT. The chain couples TRBV4-1 to TRBJ2-2; maybe TRBD1 (6 bases). The CDR3 covers 15 residues. V lost 5 bases, J lost 4 bases, and 14 bases lay in between. The V gene's germline CDR1 is MGHRA and CDR2 YSYEKL.